The entry below describes one T cell receptor (beta chain). The data were taken from a study of blood T cell repertoires in COVID-19. Study summary: The United States, Italy and Spain provided the acute and convalescent COVID-19 samples. The cDNA or gDNA used as material had been derived from T cells, B-cell-depleted T cells, or PBMCs.

In the original workflow: Counts of nucleated cells, estimated from reference gene primer amplification, were obtained. Measured with immunoSEQ multiplex PCR; TCRdb has only the in-frame clones, and not every one. V, J and clone size are taken as reported in that table, and D and trimming were inferred from the DNA itself. The data show under 200,000 clones, roughly 81% seen once. CDR1 and CDR2 (germline): KGHDR, SFDVKD. This CDR3 spans 15 amino acids. The sample taken for sequencing was peripheral blood. The source of this sequence is a woman at least 80 years old with acute or convalescent COVID-19. The chain carries TRBV24-1 and TRBJ1-5, with D maybe TRBD1 (6 bases). The CDR3, as DNA: TGTGCTCATAAAAGGGGGGGAAACCTAAATCAGCCCCAGCATTTT. Translating gives CAHKRGGNLNQPQHF.